This TCR beta chain was found in a study of blood T cell repertoires in COVID-19. Original handling: Using reference gene primer amplification, nucleated cell counts were estimated. Data came from immunoSEQ multiplex PCR; TCRdb stores just in-frame clones and leaves some out. That table gives V, J and clone size, and the DNA gave D and trimming. The sample includes 140,000 to 150,000 clones, more than 60% seen only once; the top ten take about 2%. This clone was detected only a few times. In germline, CDR1 is MRHNA, CDR2 SNTAGT. The CDR3 covers 18 residues. V lost 0 bases and J 3 bases, leaving 20 bases between the germline ends.

Material for sequencing was peripheral blood. The J gene is TRBJ1-1, the V gene TRBV6-4; D possibly corresponds to TRBD1 (6 bases). This sequence was found in a woman aged 55-70 years with acute or convalescent COVID-19. The CDR3 loop reads CASSDSNGDTVGDTEAFF. CDR3 DNA: TGTGCCAGCAGTGACTCGAATGGGGACACAGTCGGAGACACTGAAGCTTTCTTT.